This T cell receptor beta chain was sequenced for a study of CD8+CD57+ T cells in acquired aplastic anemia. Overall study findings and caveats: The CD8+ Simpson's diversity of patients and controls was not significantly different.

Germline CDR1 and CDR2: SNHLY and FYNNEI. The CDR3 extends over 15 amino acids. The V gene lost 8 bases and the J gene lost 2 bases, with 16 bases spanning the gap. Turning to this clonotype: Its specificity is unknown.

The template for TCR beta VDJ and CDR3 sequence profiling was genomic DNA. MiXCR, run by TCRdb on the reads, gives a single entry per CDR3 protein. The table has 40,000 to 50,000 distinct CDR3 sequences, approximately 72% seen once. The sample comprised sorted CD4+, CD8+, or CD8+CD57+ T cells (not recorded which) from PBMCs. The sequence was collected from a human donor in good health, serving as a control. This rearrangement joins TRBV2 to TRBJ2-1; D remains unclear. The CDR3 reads CASLLDPGPYNEQFF. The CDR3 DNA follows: TGTGCCAGCCTGCTCGACCCAGGCCCCTACAATGAGCAGTTCTTC. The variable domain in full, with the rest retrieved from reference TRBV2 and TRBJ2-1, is EPEVTQTPSHQVTQMGQEVILRCVPISNHLYFYWYRQILGQKVEFLVSFYNNEISEKSEIFDDQFSVERPDGSNFTLKIRSTKLEDSAMYFCASLLDPGPYNEQFFGPGTRLTVL.